This entry describes one T cell receptor beta chain. Its matching antigen is unknown. This sample stems from a study of response to subunit inactivated influenza vaccine. Study-wide points: It was suggested by the authors that few new T cells are recruited by each seasonal influenza vaccination.

In TCRdb, the RT-PCR reads were re-called with MiXCR into one record per CDR3 protein. The table includes over 750,000 distinct CDR3 sequences, about 20% detected once. This CDR3 comprises 14 residues. Trimming cost V 2 bases and J 10 bases, with 14 bases left between them. The receptor was derived from a middle-aged man who received an inactivated influenza vaccine. The rearrangement links TRBV12-3 or TRBV12-4 to TRBJ1-4; a weak D match, TRBD1 (5 bases). Sequenced here: PBMCs from blood, sampled less than 6 days after vaccination. The CDR3 nucleotides are TGTGCCAGCAGTTTATCCGGGCAGGGAAGAAAACTGTTTTTT. This sequence encodes CASSLSGQGRKLFF.